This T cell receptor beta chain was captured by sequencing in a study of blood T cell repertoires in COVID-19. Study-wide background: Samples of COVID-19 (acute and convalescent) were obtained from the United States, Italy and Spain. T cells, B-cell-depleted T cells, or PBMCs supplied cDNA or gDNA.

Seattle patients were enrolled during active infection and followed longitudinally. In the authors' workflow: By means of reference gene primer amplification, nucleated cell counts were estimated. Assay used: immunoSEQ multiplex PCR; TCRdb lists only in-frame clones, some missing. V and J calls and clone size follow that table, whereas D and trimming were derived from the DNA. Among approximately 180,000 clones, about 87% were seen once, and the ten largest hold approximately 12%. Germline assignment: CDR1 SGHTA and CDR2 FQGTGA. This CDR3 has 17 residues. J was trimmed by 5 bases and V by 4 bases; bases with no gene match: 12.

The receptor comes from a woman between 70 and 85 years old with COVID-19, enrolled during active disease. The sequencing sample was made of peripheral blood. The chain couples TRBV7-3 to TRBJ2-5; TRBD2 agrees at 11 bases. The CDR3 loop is CASSSSSGRTAGETQYF. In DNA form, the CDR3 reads TGTGCCAGCAGCTCGTCTAGCGGGAGGACGGCGGGCGAGACCCAGTACTTC. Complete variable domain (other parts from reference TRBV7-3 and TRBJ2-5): GAGVSQTPSNKVTEKGKYVELRCDPISGHTALYWYRQSLGQGPEFLIYFQGTGAADDSGLPNDRFFAVRPEGSVSTLKIQRTERGDSAVYLCASSSSSGRTAGETQYFGPGTRLLVL.